The 22 T cell receptor beta chains given below trace back to one sample, sequenced in a study of shared clonotypes between healthy human individuals. Sequencing used immunoSEQ multiplex PCR; TCRdb keeps in-frame clones, though not all of them. Of roughly 2 million clones in the sample, approximately 96% were seen once. The sequencing input was naive CD4+ T cells sorted from blood. Noted subset: CD45RA+ positively selected. The source of these receptors is a man younger than 35 in good health.

The rearrangement joins TRBV9 to TRBJ1-2; 7 bases align to TRBD1. The germline CDR1 and CDR2 sequences are SGDLS and YYNGEE. Unmatched junction bases numbered 13, after V lost 4 bases and J lost 7 bases. CDR3 length: 15 amino acids. CDR3 nucleotide sequence: TGTGCCAGCAGCTACCGGGACAGCCACCCTTTTGGCTACACCTTC. Encoded protein: CASSYRDSHPFGYTF.

This chain joins TRBV6-5 and TRBJ2-6; tentative D call: TRBD1 (5 bases). Looked up from germline, CDR1 is MNHEY and CDR2 is SVGAGI. The CDR3 totals 14 residues. The V end lost 6 bases, the J end lost 0 bases, and 6 bases lay between the germline ends. DNA of the CDR3: TGTGCCAGCAGAGACAGCTCTGGGGCCAACGTCCTGACTTTC. It translates to CASRDSSGANVLTF.

The chain is built from TRBV6-5 and TRBJ2-2; 7 nucleotides align to TRBD1. The germline gives CDR1 MNHEY, CDR2 SVGAGI. This CDR3 region has 15 residues. V shed 2 bases, J shed 7 bases, and the junction held 7 bases outside the gene matches. This CDR3 reads CASSYGAGGFGELFF. CDR3 DNA sequence: TGTGCCAGCAGTTACGGGGCAGGGGGATTCGGGGAGCTGTTTTTT.

Concerning this clone: Other DNA sequences of this sample code for an identical CDR3. The V gene is TRBV30, the J gene TRBJ2-2, with unresolved D. Trimming took 0 bases from V and 7 from J, leaving 12 bases between them. In germline, CDR1 is GTSNPN, CDR2 SVGIG (reference sequence). This CDR3 is built from 14 residues. Here the CDR3 DNA reads TGTGCCTGGAGTGTACGAAGGGAAGGCGGGGAGCTGTTTTTT. It encodes CAWSVRREGGELFF.

J is TRBJ2-3 and V is TRBV11-2; TRBD1 matches 9 bases. This CDR3 contains 13 residues. V lost 9 bases, J lost 2 bases, and 3 bases stayed unmatched. Germline CDR1 SGHAT, CDR2 FQNNGV. The CDR3 is CASGTGNTDTQYF. The CDR3 nucleotides are TGTGCCAGTGGGACAGGGAACACAGATACGCAGTATTTT.

Turning to this clone: Other DNA sequences in the same sample also yield this CDR3. The V and J genes are TRBV6-5 and TRBJ1-2; 9 bases match TRBD1. There are 14 residues in the CDR3. V was pared by 2 bases and J by 2 bases, with 0 bases of the junction left unmatched. Germline V lookup: CDR1 MNHEY, CDR2 SVGAGI. The CDR3: CASSYGTGNYGYTF. CDR3 sequence (DNA): TGTGCCAGCAGTTACGGGACAGGGAACTATGGCTACACCTTC.

The rearrangement links TRBV11-2 to TRBJ2-7; a possible D gene is TRBD2 (6 bases). The CDR3 is 14 amino acids. Trimming stripped 0 bases from V and 2 bases from J, with 8 bases between. Per germline, CDR1 SGHAT and CDR2 FQNNGV. DNA of the CDR3: TGTGCCAGCAGCTTAGAGGGGGGACCCTACGAGCAGTACTTC. Encoded protein: CASSLEGGPYEQYF.

With regard to this clone: The same CDR3 arises from other DNA sequences in this sample as well. V and J are TRBV6-5 and TRBJ1-3; D possibly corresponds to TRBD1 (5 bases). V dropped 9 bases and J dropped 4 bases, with 10 bases sitting between them. Germline-derived CDR1 and CDR2 are MNHEY and SVGAGI. This CDR3 comprises 12 residues. Here the CDR3 DNA reads TGTGCCAGTCGGGGGTACGGAAACACCATATATTTT. It codes for CASRGYGNTIYF.

This clone was recorded once. The chain recombines TRBV2 with TRBJ2-7; 10 bases agree with TRBD2. The J segment lost 4 bases and the V segment lost 9 bases, leaving 9 bases of the junction unmatched. Per the germline V gene, CDR1 is SNHLY and CDR2 is FYNNEI. The CDR3 has 14 residues. The CDR3 nucleotides read TGTGCCAGTGGGGGGGGACTAGCGACTTACGAGCAGTACTTC. It encodes CASGGGLATYEQYF.

The rearrangement uses TRBV5-5 and TRBJ2-7; 8 bases line up with TRBD2. Germline CDR1 reads SGHKS; CDR2 reads YYEKEE (reference sequence). Trimming cost V 6 bases and J 4 bases; bases outside gene matches: 9. The CDR3 has 14 residues. The CDR3 region is CASTQRGMMYEQYF. The CDR3 coding sequence is TGTGCCAGCACCCAGCGGGGGATGATGTACGAGCAGTACTTC.

The chain carries TRBV7-8 and TRBJ1-2, with a possible D match to TRBD1 (5 bases). CDR3 length equals 15 residues. Trimming took off 5 bases at V and 8 bases at J, with 21 bases between the two ends. Germline CDR1 SGHVS, CDR2 FQNEAQ. CDR3 in amino acids: CASSPQAGQAGGYTF. The CDR3 bases are TGTGCCAGCAGCCCCCAGGCGGGGCAGGCTGGAGGCTACACCTTC.

This chain links TRBV7-6 with TRBJ2-7; D unresolved. Between the trimmed V and J ends, which lost 5 bases and 0 bases, there was a span of 14 bases. CDR3 length: 15 amino acids. The germline CDR1 and CDR2 sequences are SGHVS and FNYEAQ. CDR3 amino acids: CASSATEAHSYEQYF. CDR3 DNA: TGTGCCAGCAGCGCCACCGAAGCGCACTCCTACGAGCAGTACTTC.

The V and J genes are TRBV6-1 and TRBJ2-5, with TRBD1 matching 9 bases. This CDR3 is 14 amino acids long. V was pared by 6 bases and J by 4 bases, with 6 bases of the junction left unmatched. Germline assignment: CDR1 MNHNS and CDR2 SASEGT. The DNA of the CDR3 is TGTGCCAGCAGGGGCACAGGGGGCCGAGAGACCCAGTACTTC. It translates to CASRGTGGRETQYF.

The gene calls are TRBV2 and TRBJ2-7; D possibly corresponds to TRBD2 (5 bases). The germline gives CDR1 SNHLY, CDR2 FYNNEI. The CDR3 extends over 16 amino acids. V dropped 2 bases and J dropped 3 bases, with 17 bases sitting between them. CDR3 coding DNA: TGTGCCAGCAGTGAATCGGGAAGCGGTTCGGTCTACGAGCAGTACTTC. The encoded protein is CASSESGSGSVYEQYF.

The rearrangement joins TRBV7-9 to TRBJ1-4, with D tentatively TRBD1 (6 bases). V dropped 4 bases and J dropped 6 bases, with 18 bases sitting between them. Germline V CDR1 and CDR2: SEHNR, FQNEAQ (reference sequence). The CDR3 is 16 residues long. CDR3 in DNA: TGTGCCAGCAGCTCCCAACTGGGGGGGGCCTATGAAAAACTGTTTTTT. It specifies CASSSQLGGAYEKLFF.

The V call is TRBV30, the J call TRBJ2-2; D is unresolved. Germline CDR1 GTSNPN, CDR2 SVGIG (reference sequence). Trimming removed 7 bases from V and 1 base from J, with 10 bases in between. CDR3 size: 13 residues. In DNA form, the CDR3 reads TGTGCCTTACACCCGGGGAACACCGGGGAGCTGTTTTTT. Translation gives CALHPGNTGELFF. The full variable domain, its missing parts supplied by reference TRBV30 and TRBJ2-2, is SQTIHQWPATLVQPVGSPLSLECTVEGTSNPNLYWYRQAAGRGLQLLFYSVGIGQISSEVPQNLSASRPQDRQFILSSKKLLLSDSGFYLCALHPGNTGELFFGEGSRLTVL.

This rearrangement joins TRBV5-4 to TRBJ2-5; D tentatively reads TRBD1 or TRBD2 (7 bases each). The ends were cut back, 1 base at V and 3 bases at J, with 13 bases in the middle. CDR3 size: 15 residues. Germline V lookup: CDR1 SGHNT, CDR2 YYREEE (reference sequence). The chain's CDR3 is CASSLPRGGKETQYF. Written as DNA, the CDR3 is TGTGCCAGCAGCTTGCCCAGGGGGGGGAAAGAGACCCAGTACTTC.

The gene calls are TRBV7-9 and TRBJ2-7; D gene uncertain. V gave up 2 bases and J gave up 7 bases, with 12 bases separating them. Germline CDR1 reads SEHNR; CDR2 reads FQNEAQ (reference sequence). The CDR3 consists of 13 residues. CDR3 loop: CASSLPHKEEQYF. The CDR3 coding sequence is TGTGCCAGCAGCTTACCCCATAAGGAAGAGCAGTACTTC.

This clone appeared a single time. V gene TRBV4-3 combines with J gene TRBJ1-1; D is unclear. V was cut by 4 bases and J by 0 bases, with 18 bases left in between. CDR3 length: 17 amino acids. From germline, CDR1 is LGHNA and CDR2 YSLEER. This CDR3 reads CASSLGQRASLNTEAFF. The CDR3 bases are TGCGCCAGCAGCCTAGGGCAACGGGCCTCTTTGAACACTGAAGCTTTCTTT.

The rearrangement uses TRBV19 and TRBJ1-5; D may be TRBD1 (6 bases). V gave up 5 bases and J gave up 7 bases, with 15 bases separating them. CDR1 is LNHDA, CDR2 SQIVND, per germline (reference sequence). This CDR3 has 14 amino acids. The CDR3 is CASSLKDGGQPQHF. CDR3 sequence (DNA): TGTGCCAGTAGTCTTAAGGACGGGGGCCAGCCCCAGCATTTT.

This clone was recorded only once. This sequence joins TRBV29-1 and TRBJ2-7; 10 positions agree with TRBD2. V lost 6 bases, J lost 0 bases, and 8 bases stayed unmatched. This CDR3 comprises 15 residues. Per germline, CDR1 SQVTM and CDR2 ANQGSEA. CDR3 nucleotide sequence: TGCAGCGTGAGGGAGCGACTAGCGGGCTCCTACGAGCAGTACTTC. It encodes CSVRERLAGSYEQYF.

The J gene is TRBJ2-7, the V gene TRBV6-1; unclear D gene. The ends were cut back, 4 bases at V and 2 bases at J, with 9 bases in the middle. Germline CDR1 and CDR2: MNHNS and SASEGT. The CDR3 extends over 13 amino acids. The DNA of the CDR3 is TGTGCCAGCAGTGCCTCCCCGACCTACGAGCAGTACTTC. Amino acid sequence: CASSASPTYEQYF.